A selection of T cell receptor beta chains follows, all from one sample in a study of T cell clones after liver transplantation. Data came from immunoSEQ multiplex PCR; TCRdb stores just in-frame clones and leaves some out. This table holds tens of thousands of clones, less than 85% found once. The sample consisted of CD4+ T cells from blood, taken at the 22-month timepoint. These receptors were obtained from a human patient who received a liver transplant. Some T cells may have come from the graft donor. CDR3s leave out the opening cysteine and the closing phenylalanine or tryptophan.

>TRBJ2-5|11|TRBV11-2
ASSRGQRETQY
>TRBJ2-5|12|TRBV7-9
ASSLSSGQETQY
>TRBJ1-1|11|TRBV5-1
ASSLNVGTEAF
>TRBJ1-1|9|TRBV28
ASGAASEAF
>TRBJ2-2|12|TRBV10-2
ASSKTENTGELF
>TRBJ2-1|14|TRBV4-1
ASSQGLGLVIGEQF
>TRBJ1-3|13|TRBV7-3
ASSSARDSGNTIY
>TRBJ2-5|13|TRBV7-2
ASRRLAGTIETQY
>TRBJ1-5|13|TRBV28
ASLTSGLSNQPQH
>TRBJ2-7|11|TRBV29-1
SVTEAAGSWQY
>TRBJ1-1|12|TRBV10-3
AISDAGFVTEAF
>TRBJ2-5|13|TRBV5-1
ASRNEGGPRETQY
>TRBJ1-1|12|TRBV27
ASSKDRGWTEAF
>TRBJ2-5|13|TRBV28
ASSPAGGLVETQY
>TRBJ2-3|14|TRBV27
ASSLTAGGGTDTQY
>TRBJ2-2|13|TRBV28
ASSSGDRGRGELF
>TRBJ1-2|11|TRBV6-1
ASSEGTIYGYT
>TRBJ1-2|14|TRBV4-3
ASSQGSQGDHYGYT
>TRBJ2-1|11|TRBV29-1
SVTLTGWGEEF
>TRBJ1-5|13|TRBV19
ASSIMARGFQPQH
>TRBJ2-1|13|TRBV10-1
AKLKEDRAGNEQF
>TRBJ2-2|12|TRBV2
ASSEGRETGELF
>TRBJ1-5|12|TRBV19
ASMAQATSQPQH
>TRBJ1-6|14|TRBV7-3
ASSLLGQGLNSPLH
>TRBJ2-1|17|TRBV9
ASSAGLGTVLRSYNEQF
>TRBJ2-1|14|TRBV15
ATSRGTSGGYNEQF
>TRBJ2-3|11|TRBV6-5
ASRKLGTDTQY
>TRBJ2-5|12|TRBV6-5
ASRPQGLEETQY
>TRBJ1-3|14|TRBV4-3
ASSQGGAPSGNTIY
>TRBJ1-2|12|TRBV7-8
ASSGPLGLYGYT
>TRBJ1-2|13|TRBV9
ASSVANEGAGGYT
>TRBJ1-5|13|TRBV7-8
ASSLAGDSNQPQH
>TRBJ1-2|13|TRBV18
ASSPSNQKSYGYT
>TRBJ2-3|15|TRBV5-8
ASSKGLATIVTDTQY
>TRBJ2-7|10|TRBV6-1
ASRGVSYEQY
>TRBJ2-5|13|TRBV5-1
ASSGTSGGPETQY
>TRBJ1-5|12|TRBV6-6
ASAQDASNQPQH
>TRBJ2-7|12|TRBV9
ASSQGQGVYEQY
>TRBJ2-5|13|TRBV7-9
ASSLAVGVGETQY
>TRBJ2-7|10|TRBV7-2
ASSLGGVEQY
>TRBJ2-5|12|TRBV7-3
ASSLGAMGETQY
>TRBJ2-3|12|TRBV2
ASELAIGTDTQY
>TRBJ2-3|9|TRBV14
ASSQGPSQY
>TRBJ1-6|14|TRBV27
ASSFRKTVFNSPLH
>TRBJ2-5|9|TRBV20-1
SALGFETQY
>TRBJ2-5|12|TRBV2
ASSETGRQETQY
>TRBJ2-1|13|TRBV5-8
ASRSGLGSYNEQF
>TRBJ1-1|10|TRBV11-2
ASSLGQGEAF
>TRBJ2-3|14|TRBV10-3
AISGMGPRGGDTQY
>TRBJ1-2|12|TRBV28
ASSIPQISYGYT
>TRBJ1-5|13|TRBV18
ASSLGQGRNQPQH
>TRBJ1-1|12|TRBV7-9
ASSFGGDITEAF
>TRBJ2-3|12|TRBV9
ASSLGQGTDTQY
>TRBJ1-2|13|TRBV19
ASSKGQTRNYGYT
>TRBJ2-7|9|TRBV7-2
ASSATYEQY
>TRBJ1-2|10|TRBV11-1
ASSATVFGYT
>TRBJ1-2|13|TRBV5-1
ASSPNTGSNYGYT
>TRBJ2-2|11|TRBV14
ASSQGSPGELF
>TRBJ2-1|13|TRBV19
ASSPGTRGRAEQF
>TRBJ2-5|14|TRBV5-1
ASSLGSSGREETQY